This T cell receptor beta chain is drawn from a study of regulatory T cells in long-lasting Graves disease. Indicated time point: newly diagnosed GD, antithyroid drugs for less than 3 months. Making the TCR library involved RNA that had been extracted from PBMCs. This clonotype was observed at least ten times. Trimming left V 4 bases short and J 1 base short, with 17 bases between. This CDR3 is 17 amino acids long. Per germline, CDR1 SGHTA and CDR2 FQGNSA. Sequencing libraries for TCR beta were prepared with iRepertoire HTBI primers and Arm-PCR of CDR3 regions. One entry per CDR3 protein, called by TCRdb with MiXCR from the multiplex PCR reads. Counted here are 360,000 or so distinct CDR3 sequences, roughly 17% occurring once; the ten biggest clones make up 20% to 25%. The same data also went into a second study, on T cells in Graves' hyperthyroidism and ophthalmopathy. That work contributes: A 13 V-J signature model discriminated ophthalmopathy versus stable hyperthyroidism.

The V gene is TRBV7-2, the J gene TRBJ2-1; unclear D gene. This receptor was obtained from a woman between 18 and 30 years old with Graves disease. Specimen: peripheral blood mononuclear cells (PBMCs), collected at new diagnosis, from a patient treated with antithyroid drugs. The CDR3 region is CASSSAWPFDSYNEQFF. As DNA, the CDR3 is TGTGCCAGCAGCTCCGCATGGCCATTCGATTCCTACAATGAGCAGTTCTTC. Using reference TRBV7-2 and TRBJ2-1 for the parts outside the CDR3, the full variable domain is GAGVSQSPSNKVTEKGKDVELRCDPISGHTALYWYRQSLGQGLEFLIYFQGNSAPDKSGLPSDRFSAERTGGSVSTLTIQRTQQEDSAVYLCASSSAWPFDSYNEQFFGPGTRLTVL.